Presented here are 19 T cell receptor beta chains from one specimen sequenced in a study of graft-versus-host responses after intestinal transplantation. Their specific antigens are unknown. Data came from immunoSEQ multiplex PCR; TCRdb stores just in-frame clones and leaves some out. The sample lists tens of thousands of clones, roughly nine tenths occurring once. The material was unstimulated CD4+ T cells sorted from spleen or lymph node cells, obtained before intestinal transplant. Receptor source: a human donor who received an intestinal transplant.

This clone was detected only a few times. CDR3 region: CASSSSGTNYNEQFF. The CDR3 DNA reads as TGTGCCAGCAGCAGTTCCGGGACTAACTACAATGAGCAGTTCTTC. The J gene is TRBJ2-1, the V gene TRBV7-9; 7 bases align to TRBD2. The CDR3 runs 15 residues. The germline V gene has CDR1 SEHNR and CDR2 FQNEAQ (reference sequence). The V segment lost 5 bases and the J segment 3 bases; nucleotides outside the gene matches: 7.

The genes are TRBV7-6 and TRBJ1-6; 8 bases line up with TRBD1. CDR1 is SGHVS, CDR2 FNYEAQ, per germline. J was trimmed by 9 bases and V by 5 bases; bases with no gene match: 6. The CDR3 extends over 14 amino acids. The CDR3 region has the DNA TGTGCCAGCAGCCCCAGGGGGCTCCCTTCACCCCTCCACTTT. Its translation is CASSPRGLPSPLHF.

The chain carries TRBV6-1 and TRBJ2-5; 11 bases fit TRBD1. Near its end, the DNA agrees better with TRBJ2-7, so the J call may be wrong. The V gene's germline CDR1 is MNHNS and CDR2 SASEGT. The CDR3 contains 14 residues. CDR3 residues: CASRGQGGTYEQYF. The CDR3 DNA follows: TGTGCCAGCAGGGGACAGGGGGGAACCTACGAGCAGTACTTC.

The V call is TRBV7-2, the J call TRBJ2-2; 8 nucleotides line up with TRBD2. The CDR3 has 17 amino acids. V dropped 2 bases and J dropped 6; count of bases not matched to a gene: 11. Germline CDR1 SGHTA, CDR2 FQGNSA. CDR3 in DNA: TGTGCCAGCAGCTTAAGGATAGGCGGGGGGCCCGCCGGGGAGCTGTTTTTT. Translated: CASSLRIGGGPAGELFF.

The chain joins TRBV27 to TRBJ2-1, with 10 bases aligning to TRBD2. Looked up from germline, CDR1 is MNHEY and CDR2 is SMNVEV (reference sequence). The ends lost 1 base at V and 9 bases at J; junction bases unmatched: 6. The CDR3 has 15 amino acids. CDR3 protein: CASSLLSGREAEQFF. CDR3 in DNA: TGTGCCAGCAGTTTATTAAGCGGGAGGGAGGCTGAGCAGTTCTTC.

This rearrangement joins TRBV13 to TRBJ1-2; 10 bases map to TRBD1. The CDR3 loop spans 15 amino acids. V lost 3 bases to trimming and J lost 7 bases; unmatched junction nucleotides: 8. Germline V gene sequence: CDR1 PRHDT, CDR2 FYEKMQ (reference sequence). The chain's CDR3 is CASSFSGTGAIGYTF. CDR3 DNA sequence: TGTGCCAGCAGCTTCTCCGGGACAGGGGCGATTGGCTACACCTTC. The entire variable domain, with the rest obtained from reference TRBV13 and TRBJ1-2, is as follows: AAGVIQSPRHLIKEKRETATLKCYPIPRHDTVYWYQQGPGQDPQFLISFYEKMQSDKGSIPDRFSAQQFSDYHSELNMSSLELGDSALYFCASSFSGTGAIGYTFGSGTRLTVV.

This clone has only one observation. The chain couples TRBV6-1 to TRBJ1-1, with 9 bases fitting TRBD1. Germline assignment: CDR1 MNHNS and CDR2 SASEGT. The CDR3 is made up of 14 amino acids. V gave up 6 bases and J gave up 5 bases; unmatched junction bases: 7. CDR3 DNA: TGTGCCAGCAGCGTTACAGGGGGCAGGACTGAAGCTTTCTTT. Translating it yields CASSVTGGRTEAFF.

This clone occurred once. V is TRBV7-9 and J is TRBJ1-4; 9 bases match TRBD1. The CDR3 has 14 residues. Trimming at V came to 1 base and at J to 8 bases, leaving 2 bases not matched to a gene. CDR1 is SEHNR and CDR2 is FQNEAQ in the germline V gene (reference sequence). CDR3 sequence (DNA): TGTGCCAGCAGCTTAGGACAGGGGGTGGAAAAACTGTTTTTT. Amino acids: CASSLGQGVEKLFF.

J is TRBJ1-2 and V is TRBV19; 7 bases map to TRBD1. V was clipped by 1 base and J by 8 bases; unmatched bases: 7. Germline V gene lookup returns CDR1 LNHDA and CDR2 SQIVND (reference sequence). The CDR3 loop spans 14 amino acids. This CDR3 reads CASSIVDDRAGYTF. In nucleotides, the CDR3 is TGTGCCAGTAGTATAGTCGACGACAGGGCAGGCTACACCTTC. Full variable domain (outside the CDR3, taken from reference TRBV19 and TRBJ1-2): DGGITQSPKYLFRKEGQNVTLSCEQNLNHDAMYWYRQDPGQGLRLIYYSQIVNDFQKGDIAEGYSVSREKKESFPLTVTSAQKNPTAFYLCASSIVDDRAGYTFGSGTRLTVV.

The chain links TRBV2 to TRBJ2-7, with 8 bases matching TRBD2. J lost 0 bases, V lost 11 bases, and 6 bases had no gene match. The CDR3 is made up of 13 amino acids. CDR1 is SNHLY and CDR2 is FYNNEI in the germline V gene. CDR3 sequence reads: CASGGVLSYEQYF. In nucleotides, the CDR3 is TGTGCCTCCGGGGGGGTTCTCTCCTACGAGCAGTACTTC.

This clone is a singleton in its sample. The CDR3 protein is CASSGDIPGQTEAFF. The CDR3 region has the DNA TGTGCCAGCAGTGGGGACATCCCGGGACAGACTGAAGCTTTCTTT. The V gene is TRBV2, the J gene TRBJ1-1, with 7 positions matching TRBD1. Germline V gives CDR1 SNHLY, CDR2 FYNNEI. The length of the CDR3 is 15 residues. V shed 4 bases, J shed 5 bases, and the junction held 10 bases outside the gene matches.

CDR3 amino acids: CASSPGLGGELFF. The CDR3 region has the DNA TGTGCCAGCAGCCCGGGACTAGGCGGGGAGCTGTTTTTT. The chain uses TRBV7-3 and TRBJ2-2; TRBD2 matches 8 bases. Looked up from germline, CDR1 is SGHTA and CDR2 is FQGTGA. The CDR3 is 13 amino acids. Trimming at V came to 5 bases and at J to 7 bases, leaving 3 bases not matched to a gene. Drawing the rest from reference TRBV7-3 and TRBJ2-2, the complete variable domain is GAGVSQTPSNKVTEKGKYVELRCDPISGHTALYWYRQSLGQGPEFLIYFQGTGAADDSGLPNDRFFAVRPEGSVSTLKIQRTERGDSAVYLCASSPGLGGELFFGEGSRLTVL.

V is TRBV10-2 and J is TRBJ1-4; tentative D call: TRBD1 (5 bases). Trimming stripped 6 bases from V and 1 base from J, with 9 bases between. The CDR3 has 14 residues. Germline lookup yields CDR1 WSHSY and CDR2 SAAADI. The CDR3 sequence is CASRAGRTNEKLFF. CDR3 sequence (DNA): TGCGCCAGCAGAGCAGGGCGAACTAATGAAAAACTGTTTTTT.

V gene TRBV2 combines with J gene TRBJ2-7; perhaps TRBD1 as D (6 bases). CDR3 length equals 14 residues. CDR1 and CDR2 from the germline V gene are SNHLY and FYNNEI. The V end was cut by 6 bases, the J end by 6 bases, with 18 bases between. DNA for the CDR3: TGTGCCAGCAGAGTTATACAGGGTCATCGCGAGCAGTACTTC. This translates into CASRVIQGHREQYF.

The rearrangement joins TRBV28 to TRBJ2-2; 10 nucleotides line up with TRBD1. CDR1 and CDR2 from the germline V gene are MDHEN and SYDVKM. This CDR3 contains 15 residues. V lost 3 bases and J lost 6; bases outside the gene matches: 4. CDR3: CASSFTGQGAGELFF. In DNA form, the CDR3 reads TGTGCCAGCAGTTTCACCGGACAGGGGGCCGGGGAGCTGTTTTTT.

This clone was observed once. The CDR3 here is CASSGTGLAGGEQFF. For the CDR3, the DNA is TGCGCCAGCAGCGGAACGGGACTAGCGGGAGGTGAGCAGTTCTTC. J is TRBJ2-1 and V is TRBV5-1, with TRBD2 identical over 15 bases. The CDR3 runs to 15 residues. Germline trimming cut 4 bases from V and 9 bases from J; bases unmatched to any gene: 5. Germline CDR1 and CDR2: SGHRS and YFSETQ.

The genes are TRBV27 and TRBJ2-3; weak D call: TRBD1 (7 bases). The CDR3 contains 18 residues. V lost 6 bases to trimming and J lost 0 bases, with 22 bases between them. Germline V gives CDR1 MNHEY, CDR2 SMNVEV (reference sequence). The CDR3 spells CASSHRGAGGTSTDTQYF. CDR3 DNA: TGTGCCAGCAGCCACAGGGGAGCGGGCGGGACTAGCACAGATACGCAGTATTTT.

The V gene is TRBV9, the J gene TRBJ2-3, with 7 bases identical to TRBD1. V lost 3 bases and J lost 0; bases outside the gene matches: 4. This CDR3 contains 15 residues. Germline V lookup: CDR1 SGDLS, CDR2 YYNGEE. The CDR3 DNA reads as TGTGCCAGCAGCGGACCGGGACAGAGCACAGATACGCAGTATTTT. Protein sequence: CASSGPGQSTDTQYF.

This chain joins TRBV6-6 and TRBJ2-1, with 11 bases identical to TRBD2. V was pared by 6 bases and J by 4 bases, with 8 bases of the junction left unmatched. Per the germline V gene, CDR1 is MNHNY and CDR2 is SVGAGI (reference sequence). There are 16 residues in the CDR3. The CDR3 DNA reads as TGTGCCAGCAGGGCTCCCGGACTAGCGGGTTACAATGAGCAGTTCTTC. This encodes CASRAPGLAGYNEQFF.